This T cell receptor beta chain was recorded in a study of T-cell memory formation after mild COVID-19. Study-wide results and caveats: Contracting CD4+ clones sat mainly in CM and EM; CD8+ in EMRA. CD4+ bias marked clones expanding day 15 to 37, unlike balanced contracting clones.

CDR1 DFQATT and CDR2 SNEGSKA come from the germline V gene (reference sequence). The V end lost 3 bases, the J end lost 2 bases, and 14 bases lay between the germline ends. This CDR3 is 14 amino acids long. This clonotype was detected a few times. Its antigen is not known. MiXCR, applied by TCRdb to the 5' RACE reads, yields one record per CDR3 protein. In the table there are about 120,000 distinct CDR3 sequences, approximately 15% of which are singletons. The rearrangement uses TRBV20-1 and TRBJ2-7, with a tentative D call TRBD2 (6 bases). The sample consisted of PBMCs or a T cell subset sorted from them (not recorded which). The TCR originated in an adult woman who had mild COVID-19 (a few samples of this study predate the infection). Cell type and time point are not known. The CDR3 spells CSAREGPGTYEQYF. CDR3 DNA sequence: TGCAGTGCTAGGGAGGGGCCGGGAACCTACGAGCAGTACTTC.